This T cell receptor (beta chain) was observed in a study of CD8+ T cells in alopecia areata. RNA extraction was followed by reverse transcription into cDNA, which acted as the sequencing template. The table came from immunoSEQ multiplex PCR; TCRdb's copy has only in-frame clones and leaves some out. The sample includes over 150,000 clones, around 63% of them seen just once. Trimming removed 7 bases from V and 0 bases from J; junction bases left unmatched: 6. In germline, CDR1 is SQVTM, CDR2 ANQGSEA. The CDR3 totals 14 residues. Here the sequenced sample was CD4+ T cells sorted from blood, taken at week 0. The TCR sequence derives from a human donor with alopecia areata. This chain joins TRBV29-1 and TRBJ2-1, with TRBD2 identical over 7 bases. For the CDR3, the DNA is TGCAGCGGAGGGGAGCGGGGCTCCTACAATGAGCAGTTCTTC. Protein: CSGGERGSYNEQFF.